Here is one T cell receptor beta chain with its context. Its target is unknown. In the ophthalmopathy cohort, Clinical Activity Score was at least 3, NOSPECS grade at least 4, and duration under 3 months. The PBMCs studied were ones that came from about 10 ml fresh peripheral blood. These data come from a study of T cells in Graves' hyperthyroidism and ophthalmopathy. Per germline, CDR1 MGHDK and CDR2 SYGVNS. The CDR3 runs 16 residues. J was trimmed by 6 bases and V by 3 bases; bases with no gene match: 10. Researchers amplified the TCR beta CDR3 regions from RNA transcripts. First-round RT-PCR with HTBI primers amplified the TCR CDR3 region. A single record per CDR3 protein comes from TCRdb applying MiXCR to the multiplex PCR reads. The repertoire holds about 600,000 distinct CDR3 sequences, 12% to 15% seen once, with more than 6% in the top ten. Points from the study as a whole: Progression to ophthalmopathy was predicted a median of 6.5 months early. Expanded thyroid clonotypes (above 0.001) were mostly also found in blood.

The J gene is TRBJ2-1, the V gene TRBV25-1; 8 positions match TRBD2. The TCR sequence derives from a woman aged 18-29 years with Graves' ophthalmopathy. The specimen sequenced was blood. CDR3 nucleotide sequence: TGTGCCAGCAGTGAGGGCGGAGGCAGCGGGGGCAATGAGCAGTTCTTC. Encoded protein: CASSEGGGSGGNEQFF.